This is a list of T cell receptor beta chains from one sample in a study of early T cells in non-severe SARS-CoV-2 infection. One entry per CDR3 protein, called by TCRdb with MiXCR from the 5' RACE reads. The sample has some 30,000 distinct CDR3 sequences, approximately 2.9% seen once. What was sequenced was whole blood. The receptors shown here come from an adult who was a healthcare worker with PCR-confirmed SARS-CoV-2 infection or an uninfected control (not recorded which). Each CDR3 is given with its conserved first and last residue. The D gene is left open where the match is weak. Where a row states a size, it is once, few, many or the class of an expanded clone; other rows omit it.

TRBJ2-1,.,few,TRBV10-2,TGCGCCAGCAGTGTCGGTAGCCCAACCAATGAGCAGTTCTTC,CASSVGSPTNEQFF
TRBJ1-2,.,many,TRBV12-3/TRBV12-4,TGTGCCAGCAGTTTACAGGGGAACTATGGCTACACCTTC,CASSLQGNYGYTF
TRBJ2-1,TRBD2,many,TRBV7-6,TGTGCCAGCAGCTTAGAGGCTAGCGGGGGGGCGTCCTACAATGAGCAGTTCTTC,CASSLEASGGASYNEQFF
TRBJ2-2,.,many,TRBV7-3,TGTGCCAGCAGCTTAGAAGGCGCGCTAAACACCGGGGAGCTGTTTTTT,CASSLEGALNTGELFF
TRBJ2-1,.,many,TRBV20-1,TGCAGTGCTAGAAACGGGGACGCTGGGGAGTTCTTC,CSARNGDAGEFF
TRBJ2-1,TRBD2,many,TRBV7-3,TGTGCCAGCAGCTTAAGGCCAGCGGGGAAAAATGAGCAGTTCTTC,CASSLRPAGKNEQFF
TRBJ1-5,.,many,TRBV18,TGTGCCAGCTCACCACCAAGTCTTCGGGACGCCCAGCATTTT,CASSPPSLRDAQHF
TRBJ1-4,.,.,TRBV10-3,TGTGCCATCAGTGACAACTATGAAAAACTGTTTTTT,CAISDNYEKLFF
TRBJ1-1,.,many,TRBV11-1,TGTGCCAGCAGCTTAGCATCTTGGACTGAAGCTTTCTTT,CASSLASWTEAFF
TRBJ2-1,.,many,TRBV7-3,TGTGCCAGCAGCTTAACCGGAGACTCCTACAATGAGCAGTTCTTC,CASSLTGDSYNEQFF
TRBJ2-1,.,many,TRBV29-1,TGCAGCGTTGAACGCGACGTTGCTGAGCAGTTCTTC,CSVERDVAEQFF
TRBJ1-2,.,many,TRBV5-1,TGCGCCAGCAGCTTGCAAAGGGGAGAAGATGGCTACACCTTC,CASSLQRGEDGYTF
TRBJ2-1,.,many,TRBV5-6,TGTGCCAGCAGCTGGCAGACAGGGAGGGGTGAGCAGTTCTTC,CASSWQTGRGEQFF
TRBJ1-2,.,many,TRBV9,TGTGCCAGCAGCGTAGCCCGACAGGACTATGGCTACACCTTC,CASSVARQDYGYTF
TRBJ2-4,TRBD1,many,TRBV6-2/TRBV6-3,TGTGCCAGCAGTTACTCTGGACAGGGGGACATAAACATTCAGTACTTC,CASSYSGQGDINIQYF
TRBJ1-2,.,medium-sized,TRBV5-6,TGTGCCAGCAGCTCGACAGGTTTTAAGGAATATGGCTACACCTTC,CASSSTGFKEYGYTF
TRBJ1-6,.,many,TRBV2,TGTGCCAGACAGGGTTCAAATTCACCCCTCCACTTT,CARQGSNSPLHF
TRBJ1-1,TRBD1,many,TRBV29-1,TGCAGCTCGGGACAGGCCCCAAACACTGAAGCTTTCTTT,CSSGQAPNTEAFF
TRBJ1-1,.,many,TRBV7-8,TGTGCCAGCAGTAACTCCAGAGCTCGGAACACTGAAGCTTTCTTT,CASSNSRARNTEAFF
TRBJ2-5,.,many,TRBV5-1,TGCGCCAGCAGCCCGTGGCTCCAGCAGGGCCAAGAGACCCAGTACTTC,CASSPWLQQGQETQYF
TRBJ1-3,.,many,TRBV12-3/TRBV12-4,TGTGCCAGCAGTTTAGGAGGGGCAGGTGGAAACACCATATATTTT,CASSLGGAGGNTIYF
TRBJ2-3,.,many,TRBV5-1,TGCGCCAGCAGCTTGGCCTGGGTCGGGACAGATACGCAGTATTTT,CASSLAWVGTDTQYF
TRBJ1-5,.,many,TRBV28,TGTGCCAGCAGAGCCTACGGGAGAAACGGCAATCAGCCCCAGCATTTT,CASRAYGRNGNQPQHF
TRBJ1-2,.,many,TRBV7-3,TGTGCCAGCAGCCACAGTGAGGCGAGGGGCGTCTACGATGGCTACACCTTC,CASSHSEARGVYDGYTF
TRBJ2-1,.,many,TRBV5-1,TGCGCCAGCAGCGAGGTCCTCCACGACAATGAGCAGTTCTTC,CASSEVLHDNEQFF
TRBJ1-1,.,few,TRBV6-4,TGTGCCAGCAGTGACTCGGAATGTGTGAAGAGGGACACTGAAGCTTTCTTT,CASSDSECVKRDTEAFF
TRBJ2-6,.,many,TRBV4-1,TGCGCCAGCAGCCAAGCAGAGGGTATGGGGGCATCTGGGGCCAACGTCCTGACTTTC,CASSQAEGMGASGANVLTF
TRBJ1-2,.,medium-sized,TRBV7-2,TGTGCCAGCAGCTCACAGCATTATGGCTACACCTTC,CASSSQHYGYTF
TRBJ1-4,.,many,TRBV5-5,TGTGCCAGCAGCGTGGCTGGGCCGGCACTGTTTTTT,CASSVAGPALFF
TRBJ1-1,.,many,TRBV20-1,TGCAGTGCTAGTGGTTTGGCACCGAACACTGAAGCTTTCTTT,CSASGLAPNTEAFF
TRBJ2-5,TRBD1,many,TRBV7-7,TGTGCCAGCAGCCCGGGGACAGGGGGCCAAGAGACCCAGTACTTC,CASSPGTGGQETQYF
TRBJ2-3,.,few,TRBV11-2,TGTGCCAGCAGCTTAGGGGCTAGCACAGATACGCAGTATTTT,CASSLGASTDTQYF
TRBJ1-5,.,many,TRBV12-3/TRBV12-4,TGTGCCAGCAGTTCCTCCGTATCCAATCAGCCCCAGCATTTT,CASSSSVSNQPQHF
TRBJ1-2,TRBD1,many,TRBV10-2,TGCGCCAGCAGTGTCGACAGGGTTTATGGCTACACCTTC,CASSVDRVYGYTF
TRBJ1-1,TRBD1,few,TRBV3-1,TGTGCCAGCAGCCGGACAGGGAAGGAAGCTTTCTTT,CASSRTGKEAFF